Below are 26 T cell receptor beta chains sequenced from a single sample in a study of T cells in pancreatic ductal adenocarcinoma. The data were produced by immunoSEQ multiplex PCR, yet TCRdb's version contains in-frame clones alone and is incomplete. The repertoire has 25,000 to 35,000 clones, 90% to 95% of them found once; the top ten carry roughly 2.3%. Surgery without prior neoadjuvant therapy was the treatment of the selected pancreatic ductal adenocarcinoma patients. The sample was PBMCs. Source of these receptors: a human donor with pancreatic ductal adenocarcinoma.

The chain recombines TRBV28 with TRBJ1-1; unclear D gene. The CDR3 extends over 15 amino acids. Trimming shortened V by 2 bases and J by 4 bases, and 14 bases separated the two germline ends. The V gene's germline CDR1 is MDHEN and CDR2 SYDVKM. Here the CDR3 reads CASSLRETRGTEAFF. As DNA, the CDR3 is TGTGCCAGCAGTTTAAGGGAAACACGGGGCACTGAAGCTTTCTTT.

The table lists this clone with a count of one. This chain connects TRBV4-3 to TRBJ2-3, with D unclear. The germline V and J ends were trimmed by 1 base and 1 base, with 9 bases remaining between them. Per germline, CDR1 LGHNA and CDR2 YSLEER. This CDR3 has 15 residues. CDR3 sequence: CASSQVMGGTDTQYF. The CDR3 DNA is TGCGCCAGCAGCCAAGTGATGGGCGGCACAGATACGCAGTATTTT.

CDR3 region: CAWSGGPGVVAFF. The CDR3 DNA sequence: TGTGCCTGGAGTGGCGGCCCCGGAGTTGTGGCTTTCTTT. This chain connects TRBV30 to TRBJ1-1; D is ambiguous. CDR3 length: 13 residues. Germline V gene sequence: CDR1 GTSNPN, CDR2 SVGIG (reference sequence). V was cut by 1 base and J by 11 bases, with 17 bases left in between.

This chain joins TRBV9 and TRBJ2-1; tentative D call: TRBD2 (6 bases). V was shortened by 5 bases and J by 6 bases, with 15 bases between the two germline ends. Germline V lookup: CDR1 SGDLS, CDR2 YYNGEE. CDR3 size: 14 residues. The CDR3 is CASSRLVFGNEQFF. The CDR3 region has the DNA TGTGCCAGCAGTCGACTAGTCTTCGGCAATGAGCAGTTCTTC.

This clone was counted between two and nine times. The chain has TRBV23-1 and TRBJ2-1, with a weak D call TRBD2 (6 bases). TRBV23-1 is filed as an ORF, its function uncertain. The CDR3 has 12 residues. V lost 8 bases to trimming and J lost 10 bases, with 15 bases between them. The CDR3 reads CASQVRAGEQFF. CDR3 in DNA: TGCGCCAGCCAGGTCAGGGCGGGGGAGCAGTTCTTC.

This clone occurred a few times. V gene TRBV28 combines with J gene TRBJ1-3; D not certain. Germline CDR1 reads MDHEN; CDR2 reads SYDVKM. Trimming cost V 3 bases and J 4 bases, with 19 bases left between them. The CDR3 loop spans 17 amino acids. The CDR3 DNA reads as TGTGCCAGCAGTTTTCTTATCGGGAGCTATAGGGGAAACACCATATATTTT. This gives the protein CASSFLIGSYRGNTIYF.

The chain couples TRBV7-6 to TRBJ2-1; perhaps TRBD1 as D (5 bases). In germline, CDR1 is SGHVS, CDR2 FNYEAQ. This CDR3 has 16 amino acids. Trimming took 8 bases from V and 1 from J, leaving 18 bases between them. CDR3 DNA sequence: TGTGCCAGCCTACAAAAGAGCCAGGGTTCCTACAATGAGCAGTTCTTC. Its protein product is CASLQKSQGSYNEQFF.

The chain is built from TRBV5-1 and TRBJ1-3, with 9 bases fitting TRBD1. The CDR3 length is 19 residues. Germline V gene lookup returns CDR1 SGHRS and CDR2 YFSETQ. V dropped 4 bases and J dropped 0; count of bases not matched to a gene: 14. The CDR3 DNA follows: TGCGCCAGCAGCCCTCGGGACAGGGACTCCACTAGCTCTGGAAACACCATATATTTT. It yields the protein CASSPRDRDSTSSGNTIYF.

This clone was recorded once. The chain combines TRBV6-5 with TRBJ1-2; TRBD1 might be the D (5 bases). V lost 0 bases, J lost 2 bases, and 10 bases lay in between. The length of the CDR3 is 15 residues. Germline V gives CDR1 MNHEY, CDR2 SVGAGI. This CDR3 is CASSYSSGSNYGYTF. The CDR3 DNA reads TGTGCCAGCAGTTACTCGTCAGGGTCGAACTATGGCTACACCTTC.

The chain employs TRBV5-6 and TRBJ1-5, with a possible D match to TRBD1 (5 bases). V was trimmed by 4 bases and J by 6 bases, leaving 20 bases between them. CDR3 length: 16 amino acids. Looked up from germline, CDR1 is SGHDT and CDR2 is YYEEEE. This CDR3 is CASSPREGRGRQPQHF. The CDR3 region has the DNA TGTGCCAGCAGCCCCAGGGAAGGGAGGGGACGTCAGCCCCAGCATTTT.

This clone was seen just once. The chain joins TRBV11-3 to TRBJ1-4; no firm D call. The CDR3 is 14 amino acids. Trimming took off 10 bases at V and 0 bases at J, with 12 bases between the two ends. Germline V CDR1 and CDR2: SGHNT, YENEEA. CDR3 amino acids: CATSKGATNEKLFF. CDR3 coding DNA: TGTGCCACTAGTAAGGGAGCAACTAATGAAAAACTGTTTTTT.

This chain connects TRBV6-1 to TRBJ1-5, with D hard to call. Germline CDR1 reads MNHNS; CDR2 reads SASEGT. The CDR3 is made up of 12 amino acids. The germline V and J ends were trimmed by 1 base and 6 bases, with 4 bases remaining between them. The CDR3 region is CASSEGGQPQHF. The CDR3 coding sequence is TGTGCCAGCAGTGAAGGCGGTCAGCCCCAGCATTTT.

Here the CDR3 DNA reads TGCGCCAGCAGCGAGATAACAGGGCGAACTGAAGCTTTCTTT. Translation: CASSEITGRTEAFF. The rearrangement joins TRBV4-1 to TRBJ1-1, with D possibly TRBD1 on 6 matching bases. CDR1 is MGHRA and CDR2 is YSYEKL in the germline V gene. The ends were cut back, 5 bases at V and 5 bases at J, with 15 bases in the middle. The CDR3 covers 14 residues.

The CDR3 here is CASRGSGRATRGTNIQYF. DNA for the CDR3: TGTGCCAGCAGGGGGAGCGGGAGGGCCACGCGAGGTACAAACATTCAGTACTTC. The chain joins TRBV2 to TRBJ2-4, with 10 nucleotides matching TRBD2. Per the germline V gene, CDR1 is SNHLY and CDR2 is FYNNEI. The V and J ends lost 6 bases and 6 bases, in that order; junction bases with no gene match: 17. The CDR3 contains 18 residues. The variable domain in full, completed from reference TRBV2 and TRBJ2-4, reads EPEVTQTPSHQVTQMGQEVILRCVPISNHLYFYWYRQILGQKVEFLVSFYNNEISEKSEIFDDQFSVERPDGSNFTLKIRSTKLEDSAMYFCASRGSGRATRGTNIQYFGAGTRLSVL.

The V gene is TRBV19, the J gene TRBJ2-3, with 7 nucleotides matching TRBD1. CDR1 is LNHDA, CDR2 SQIVND, per germline (reference sequence). The CDR3 is 15 amino acids. Losses at the gene ends were 4 bases for V and 1 base for J; bases not matched to a gene: 5. The CDR3 region has the DNA TGTGCCAGTAGTACCGACAGGGTGGGCACAGATACGCAGTATTTT. Encoded protein: CASSTDRVGTDTQYF.

The chain links TRBV7-2 to TRBJ2-7; D is perhaps TRBD2 (5 bases). The germline CDR1 and CDR2 sequences are SGHTA and FQGNSA. Between the trimmed V and J ends, which lost 1 base and 6 bases, there was a span of 10 bases. CDR3 length: 13 amino acids. CDR3 sequence: CASSLDSRGEQYF. The CDR3 bases are TGTGCCAGCAGCTTAGATTCCCGGGGCGAGCAGTACTTC.

The V gene is TRBV7-2, the J gene TRBJ1-1; D might be TRBD1 (5 bases). V dropped 2 bases and J dropped 8 bases, with 9 bases sitting between them. CDR1 SGHTA and CDR2 FQGNSA come from the germline V gene. The CDR3 extends over 12 amino acids. CDR3 sequence: CASSLYDSEAFF. The CDR3 coding sequence is TGTGCCAGCAGCTTATACGACAGCGAAGCTTTCTTT.

V and J are TRBV6-5 and TRBJ1-3, with D maybe TRBD1 (5 bases). V lost 3 bases and J lost 2, with 11 bases in between. This CDR3 comprises 15 residues. Germline lookup yields CDR1 MNHEY and CDR2 SVGAGI. The CDR3 spells CASSYGTIAGNTIYF. DNA for the CDR3: TGTGCCAGCAGTTATGGGACTATCGCTGGAAACACCATATATTTT.

The J gene is TRBJ2-2, the V gene TRBV27, with a possible D match to TRBD2 (6 bases). This CDR3 spans 15 amino acids. The germline gives CDR1 MNHEY, CDR2 SMNVEV (reference sequence). Deletions cut 3 bases from V and 6 bases from J, with 14 bases between. This CDR3 is CASSFKASVAGELFF. The CDR3 DNA sequence: TGTGCCAGCAGTTTCAAGGCTAGCGTCGCCGGGGAGCTGTTTTTT.

The rearrangement joins TRBV4-2 to TRBJ2-1, with D possibly being TRBD2 (6 bases). The CDR3 totals 15 residues. The V gene lost 0 bases and the J gene lost 6 bases, with 12 bases spanning the gap. The germline gives CDR1 LGHNA, CDR2 YNFKEQ. The CDR3 region has the DNA TGTGCCAGCAGCCAAGAGGACGCGACTAGCAATGAGCAGTTCTTC. Protein sequence: CASSQEDATSNEQFF.

The gene calls are TRBV5-1 and TRBJ1-2; D possibly corresponds to TRBD1 (5 bases). V lost 0 bases, J lost 2 bases, and 8 bases lay in between. The CDR3 is made up of 14 amino acids. The germline CDR1 and CDR2 sequences are SGHRS and YFSETQ. CDR3 coding DNA: TGCGCCAGCAGCTTGGATAAGGGGAACTATGGCTACACCTTC. Translation: CASSLDKGNYGYTF.

The V call is TRBV27, the J call TRBJ2-1; D might be TRBD2 (6 bases). This CDR3 is 14 amino acids long. The V end lost 2 bases, the J end lost 7 bases, and 12 bases lay between the germline ends. Germline-derived CDR1 and CDR2 are MNHEY and SMNVEV (reference sequence). DNA of the CDR3: TGTGCCAGCAGTTTAACGGGAGTGATAAATGAGCAGTTCTTC. Translated, it gives CASSLTGVINEQFF.

The chain couples TRBV28 to TRBJ2-1; D perhaps matches TRBD1 (6 bases). Germline CDR1 MDHEN, CDR2 SYDVKM. This CDR3 contains 15 residues. V lost 7 bases and J lost 6, with 19 bases in between. Here the CDR3 DNA reads TGTGCCAGCACCCGTGGAAGGCTGGGGGCCAATGAGCAGTTCTTC. It translates to CASTRGRLGANEQFF.

This chain connects TRBV7-2 to TRBJ1-5; D is possibly TRBD1 (6 bases). Trimming removed 2 bases at V and 2 bases at J, with 16 bases between. The CDR3 is 17 amino acids. CDR1 and CDR2 (germline): SGHTA, FQGNSA. As DNA, the CDR3 is TGTGCCAGCAGCTTAACCACACAGGGAGAGGGCAATCAGCCCCAGCATTTT. This encodes CASSLTTQGEGNQPQHF.

The chain recombines TRBV5-1 with TRBJ2-5; unclear D gene. Between the trimmed V and J ends, which lost 1 base and 5 bases, there was a span of 6 bases. CDR3 length: 12 residues. Germline V gene sequence: CDR1 SGHRS, CDR2 YFSETQ. For the CDR3, the DNA is TGCGCCAGCAGCTTGAGTTTTGAGACCCAGTACTTC. The encoded protein is CASSLSFETQYF.

This chain uses TRBV4-3 with TRBJ2-1, with 8 bases that match TRBD2. From germline, CDR1 is LGHNA and CDR2 YSLEER. V dropped 0 bases and J dropped 4; count of bases not matched to a gene: 11. The CDR3 sequence is 18 residues long. Here the CDR3 reads CASSQDPPGGRTYNEQFF. CDR3 DNA sequence: TGCGCCAGCAGCCAAGATCCGCCCGGCGGGAGGACATACAATGAGCAGTTCTTC.